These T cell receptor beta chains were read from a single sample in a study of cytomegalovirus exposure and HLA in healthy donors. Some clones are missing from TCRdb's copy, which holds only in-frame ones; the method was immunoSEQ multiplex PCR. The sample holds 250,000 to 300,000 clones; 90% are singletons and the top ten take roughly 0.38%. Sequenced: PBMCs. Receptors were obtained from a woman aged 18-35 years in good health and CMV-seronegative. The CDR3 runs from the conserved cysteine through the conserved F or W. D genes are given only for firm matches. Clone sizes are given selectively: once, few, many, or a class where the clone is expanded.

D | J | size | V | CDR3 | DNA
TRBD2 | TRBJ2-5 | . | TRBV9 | CASSALAGDQETQYF | TGTGCCAGCAGCGCCCTAGCGGGGGACCAAGAGACCCAGTACTTC
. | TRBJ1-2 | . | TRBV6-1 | CASSAGTGGGYGYTF | TGTGCCAGCAGCGCGGGGACCGGCGGGGGGTATGGCTACACCTTC
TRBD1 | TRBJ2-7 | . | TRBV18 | CASSLSRGPTGEQYF | TGTGCCAGCTCTCTCTCCAGGGGGCCAACGGGGGAGCAGTACTTC
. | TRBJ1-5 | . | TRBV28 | CASSAGVRPQHF | TGTGCCAGCAGTGCCGGGGTTCGGCCCCAGCATTTT
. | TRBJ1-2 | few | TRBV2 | CASSENRVYGYTF | TGTGCCAGCAGTGAAAACAGGGTCTATGGCTACACCTTC
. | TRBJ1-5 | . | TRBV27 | CASSEGQPQHF | TGTGCCAGCAGCGAGGGTCAGCCCCAGCATTTT
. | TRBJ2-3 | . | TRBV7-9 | CASRVSTTDTQYF | TGTGCCAGCAGGGTTAGCACCACAGATACGCAGTATTTT
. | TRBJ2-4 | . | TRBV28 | CASSSGDKNIQYF | TGTGCCAGCAGTTCAGGCGACAAAAACATTCAGTACTTC
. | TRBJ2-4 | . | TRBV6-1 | CASSDQVGGAKNIQYF | TGTGCCAGCAGTGATCAGGTTGGAGGAGCCAAAAACATTCAGTACTTC
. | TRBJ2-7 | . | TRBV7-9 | CASSSGGEYYEQYF | TGTGCCAGCAGCAGTGGGGGCGAATACTACGAGCAGTACTTC
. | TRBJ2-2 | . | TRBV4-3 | CASSQRTDPRGTGELFF | TGCGCCAGCAGCCAACGGACAGACCCGCGAGGCACCGGGGAGCTGTTTTTT
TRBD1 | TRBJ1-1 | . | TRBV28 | CASTTAGTGMNTEAFF | TGTGCCAGCACCACCGCCGGGACAGGCATGAACACTGAAGCTTTCTTT
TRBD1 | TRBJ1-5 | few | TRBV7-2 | CASRGRGGGDQPQHF | TGTGCCAGCAGGGGCCGAGGAGGGGGCGATCAGCCCCAGCATTTT
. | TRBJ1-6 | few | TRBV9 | CASSVAWGDSPLHF | TGTGCCAGCAGCGTAGCTTGGGGAGATTCACCCCTCCACTTT
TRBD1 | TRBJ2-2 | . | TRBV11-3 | CASSSRQGRHGELFF | TGTGCCAGCAGCTCAAGACAGGGAAGGCACGGGGAGCTGTTTTTT
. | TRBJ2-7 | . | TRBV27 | CASSISNSYEQYF | TGTGCCAGCAGCATAAGCAACTCCTACGAGCAGTACTTC
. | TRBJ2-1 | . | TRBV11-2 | CASSRLRGYGNEQFF | TGTGCCAGCAGCCGGTTAAGGGGGTATGGCAATGAGCAGTTCTTC
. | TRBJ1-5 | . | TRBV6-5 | CASSYAGGQPQHF | TGTGCCAGCAGTTATGCCGGCGGTCAGCCCCAGCATTTT
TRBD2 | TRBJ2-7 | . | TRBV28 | CASSSTPGGGGGYEQYF | TGTGCCAGCAGTTCAACCCCCGGTGGGGGGGGAGGCTACGAGCAGTACTTC
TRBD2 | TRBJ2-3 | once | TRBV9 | CASSEAPSGGIPSTDTQYF | TGTGCCAGCAGCGAGGCCCCTAGCGGGGGTATCCCTAGCACAGATACGCAGTATTTT
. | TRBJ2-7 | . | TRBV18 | CASSPQGQSSYEQYF | TGTGCCAGCTCACCACAGGGACAATCATCCTACGAGCAGTACTTC
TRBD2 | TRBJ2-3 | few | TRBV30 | CAWSVRGSGGARDTQYF | TGTGCCTGGAGTGTAAGGGGAAGCGGGGGGGCCAGAGATACGCAGTATTTT
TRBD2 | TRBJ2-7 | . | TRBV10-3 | CAISESGGGVFEQYF | TGTGCCATCAGTGAGTCTGGCGGGGGGGTGTTCGAGCAGTACTTC
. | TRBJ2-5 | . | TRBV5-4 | CASSNRGGRMKTQYF | TGTGCCAGCAGCAACAGGGGGGGACGCATGAAGACCCAGTACTTC
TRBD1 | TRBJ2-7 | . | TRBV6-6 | CASSPWTGGTYEQYF | TGTGCCAGCAGTCCATGGACAGGGGGCACCTACGAGCAGTACTTC
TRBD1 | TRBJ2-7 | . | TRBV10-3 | CAISDDRDRGWEQYF | TGTGCCATCAGTGACGACCGGGACAGGGGGTGGGAGCAGTACTTC
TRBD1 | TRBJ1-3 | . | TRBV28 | CASSLRDRAGNTIYF | TGTGCCAGCAGTTTAAGAGACAGGGCCGGAAACACCATATATTTT
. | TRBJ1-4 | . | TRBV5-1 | CASSYGGSGSNEKLFF | TGCGCCAGCAGCTACGGTGGCAGCGGTTCTAATGAAAAACTGTTTTTT
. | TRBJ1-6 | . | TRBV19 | CASSIAWDIRNSPLHF | TGTGCCAGTAGTATCGCTTGGGACATAAGGAATTCACCCCTCCACTTT
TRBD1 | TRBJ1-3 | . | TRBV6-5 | CASIPTGRSGNTIYF | TGTGCCAGCATCCCGACAGGGCGCTCTGGAAACACCATATATTTT
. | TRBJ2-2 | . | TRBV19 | CASSLELNTGELFF | TGTGCCAGTAGCCTGGAGTTAAACACCGGGGAGCTGTTTTTT
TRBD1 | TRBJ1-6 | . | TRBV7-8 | CASSNQMGQHNSPLHF | TGTGCCAGCAGCAACCAGATGGGACAGCATAATTCACCCCTCCACTTT
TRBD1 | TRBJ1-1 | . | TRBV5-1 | CASSPPGQGGGTEAFF | TGCGCCAGCAGCCCCCCGGGACAGGGCGGCGGCACTGAAGCTTTCTTT
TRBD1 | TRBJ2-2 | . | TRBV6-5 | CASSYRRDRGPGELFF | TGTGCCAGCAGTTACCGGCGGGACAGGGGGCCCGGGGAGCTGTTTTTT
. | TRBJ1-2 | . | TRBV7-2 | CASTQRGTNYGYTF | TGTGCCAGCACTCAAAGGGGGACTAACTATGGCTACACCTTC
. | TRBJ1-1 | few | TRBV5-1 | CASSQSGFEAFF | TGCGCCAGCAGTCAATCGGGGTTTGAAGCTTTCTTT
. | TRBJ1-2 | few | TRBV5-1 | CASSSLGEGAGYTF | TGCGCCAGCAGCTCCCTCGGTGAAGGGGCTGGCTACACCTTC
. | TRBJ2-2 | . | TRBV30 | CAWSGTSNTGELFF | TGTGCCTGGAGCGGGACATCGAACACCGGGGAGCTGTTTTTT
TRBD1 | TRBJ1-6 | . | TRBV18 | CASSPGQGASPLHF | TGTGCCAGCTCACCGGGACAGGGGGCTTCACCCCTCCACTTT
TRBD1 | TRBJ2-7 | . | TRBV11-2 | CASSLTGASSYEQYF | TGTGCCAGCAGCTTAACAGGGGCCAGCTCCTACGAGCAGTACTTC
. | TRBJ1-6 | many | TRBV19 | CASSIGQGNSPLHF | TGTGCCAGTAGTATAGGTCAGGGGAATTCACCCCTCCACTTT
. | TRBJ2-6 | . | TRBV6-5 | CASSWTGIGANVLTF | TGTGCCAGCAGCTGGACTGGGATCGGGGCCAACGTCCTGACTTTC
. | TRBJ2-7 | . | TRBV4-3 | CASSQDMGQLLYEQYF | TGCGCCAGCAGCCAAGATATGGGACAACTACTCTACGAGCAGTACTTC
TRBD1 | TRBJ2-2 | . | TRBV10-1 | CASSGSTGGVWTGELFF | TGCGCCAGCAGTGGGAGTACAGGGGGCGTATGGACCGGGGAGCTGTTTTTT